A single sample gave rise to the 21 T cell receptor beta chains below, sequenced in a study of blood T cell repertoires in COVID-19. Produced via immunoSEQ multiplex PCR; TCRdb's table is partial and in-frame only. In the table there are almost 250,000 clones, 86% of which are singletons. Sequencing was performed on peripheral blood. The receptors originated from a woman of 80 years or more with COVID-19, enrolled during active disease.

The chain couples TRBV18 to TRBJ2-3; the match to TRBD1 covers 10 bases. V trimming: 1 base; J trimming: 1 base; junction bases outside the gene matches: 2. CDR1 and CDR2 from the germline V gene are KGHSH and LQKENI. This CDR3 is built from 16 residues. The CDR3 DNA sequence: TGTGCCAGCTCACCACTTGACAGGGGGCGCACAGATACGCAGTATTTT. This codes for CASSPLDRGRTDTQYF.

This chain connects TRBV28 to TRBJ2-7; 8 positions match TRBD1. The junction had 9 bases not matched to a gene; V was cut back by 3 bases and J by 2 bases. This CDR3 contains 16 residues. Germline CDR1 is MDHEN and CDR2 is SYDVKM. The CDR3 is CASSFRLGQATYEQYF. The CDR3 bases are TGTGCCAGCAGTTTTAGGTTGGGACAGGCAACCTACGAGCAGTACTTC.

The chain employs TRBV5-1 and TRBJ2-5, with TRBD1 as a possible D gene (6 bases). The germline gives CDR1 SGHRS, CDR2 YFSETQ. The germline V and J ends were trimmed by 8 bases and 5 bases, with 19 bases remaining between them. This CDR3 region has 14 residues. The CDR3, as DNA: TGCGCCAGTCAGGGGCAGGGCGAATTGGAGACCCAGTACTTC. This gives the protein CASQGQGELETQYF. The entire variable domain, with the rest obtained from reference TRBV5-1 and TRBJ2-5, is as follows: KAGVTQTPRYLIKTRGQQVTLSCSPISGHRSVSWYQQTPGQGLQFLFEYFSETQRNKGNFPGRFSGRQFSNSRSEMNVSTLELGDSALYLCASQGQGELETQYFGPGTRLLVL.

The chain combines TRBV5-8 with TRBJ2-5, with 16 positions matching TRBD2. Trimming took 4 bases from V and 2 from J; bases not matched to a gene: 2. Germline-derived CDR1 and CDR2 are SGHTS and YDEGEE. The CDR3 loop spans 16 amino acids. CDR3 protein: CASSPGLAGGQETQYF. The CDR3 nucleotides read TGTGCCAGCAGCCCGGGACTAGCGGGGGGGCAAGAGACCCAGTACTTC.

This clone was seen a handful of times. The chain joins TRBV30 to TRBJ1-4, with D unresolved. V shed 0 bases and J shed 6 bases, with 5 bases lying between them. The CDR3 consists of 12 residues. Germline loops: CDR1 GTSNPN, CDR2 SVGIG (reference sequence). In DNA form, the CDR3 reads TGTGCCTGGAGTGTACTAGATGAAAAACTGTTTTTT. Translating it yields CAWSVLDEKLFF.

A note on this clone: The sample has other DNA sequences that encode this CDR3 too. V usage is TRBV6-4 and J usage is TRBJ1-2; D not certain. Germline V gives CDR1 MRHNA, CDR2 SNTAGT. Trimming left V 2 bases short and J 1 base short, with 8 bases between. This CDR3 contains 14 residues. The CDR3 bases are TGTGCCAGCAGTGACGGCGGGAGTAACTATGGCTACACCTTC. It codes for CASSDGGSNYGYTF.

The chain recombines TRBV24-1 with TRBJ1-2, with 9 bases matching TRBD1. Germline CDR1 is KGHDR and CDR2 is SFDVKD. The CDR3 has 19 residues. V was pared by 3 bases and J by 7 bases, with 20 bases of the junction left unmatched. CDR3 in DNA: TGTGCCACCAGTGATCCCAGCCCGACCGGGACAGGGCCGAGAGGTGGCTACACCTTC. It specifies CATSDPSPTGTGPRGGYTF.

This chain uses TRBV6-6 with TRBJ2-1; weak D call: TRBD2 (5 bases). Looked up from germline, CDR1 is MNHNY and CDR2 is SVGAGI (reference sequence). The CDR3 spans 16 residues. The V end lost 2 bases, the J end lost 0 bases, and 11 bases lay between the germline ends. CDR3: CASSYGLSSSYNEQFF. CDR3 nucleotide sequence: TGTGCCAGCAGTTACGGACTTTCCAGCTCCTACAATGAGCAGTTCTTC.

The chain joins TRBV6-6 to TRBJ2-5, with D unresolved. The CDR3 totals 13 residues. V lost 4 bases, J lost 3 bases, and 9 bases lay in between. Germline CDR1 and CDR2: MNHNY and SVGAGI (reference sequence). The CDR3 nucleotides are TGTGCCAGCAGTTTAGACACCGAAGAGACCCAGTACTTC. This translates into CASSLDTEETQYF.

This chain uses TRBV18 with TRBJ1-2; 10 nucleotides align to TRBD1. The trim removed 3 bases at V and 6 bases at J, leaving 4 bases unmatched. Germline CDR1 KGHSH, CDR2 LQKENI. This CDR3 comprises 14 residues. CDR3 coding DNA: TGTGCCAGCTCACCGGGACAGGGGAACGATGGCTACACCTTC. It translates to CASSPGQGNDGYTF.

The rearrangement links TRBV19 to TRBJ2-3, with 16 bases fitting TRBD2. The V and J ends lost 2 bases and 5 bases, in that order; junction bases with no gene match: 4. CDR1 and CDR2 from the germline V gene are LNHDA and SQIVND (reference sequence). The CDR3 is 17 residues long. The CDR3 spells CASSIRGLAGGQDTQYF. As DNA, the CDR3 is TGTGCCAGTAGTATAAGGGGACTAGCGGGGGGGCAAGATACGCAGTATTTT.

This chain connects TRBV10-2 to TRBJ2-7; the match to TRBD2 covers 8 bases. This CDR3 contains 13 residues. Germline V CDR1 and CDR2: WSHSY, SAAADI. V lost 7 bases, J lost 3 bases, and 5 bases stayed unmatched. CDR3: CASTRGGSYEQYV. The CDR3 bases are TGCGCCAGCACTCGGGGGGGTAGCTACGAGCAGTACGTC.

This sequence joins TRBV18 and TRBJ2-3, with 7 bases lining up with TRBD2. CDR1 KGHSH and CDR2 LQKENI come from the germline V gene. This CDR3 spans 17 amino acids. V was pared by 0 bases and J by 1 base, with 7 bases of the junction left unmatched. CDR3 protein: CASSPPAGGTRTDTQYF. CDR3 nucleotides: TGTGCCAGCTCACCACCCGCCGGGGGGACGCGCACAGATACGCAGTATTTT.

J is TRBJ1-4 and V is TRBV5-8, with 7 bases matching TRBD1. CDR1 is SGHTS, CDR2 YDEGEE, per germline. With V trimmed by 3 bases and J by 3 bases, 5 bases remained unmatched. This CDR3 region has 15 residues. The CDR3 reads CASSYPGTANEKLFF. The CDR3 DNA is TGTGCCAGCAGCTACCCCGGGACAGCTAATGAAAAACTGTTTTTT.

CDR3 region: CASSMGGSNQPQHF. CDR3 DNA sequence: TGTGCCAGCAGTATGGGGGGTAGCAATCAGCCCCAGCATTTT. The rearrangement uses TRBV28 and TRBJ1-5, with a possible D match to TRBD1 (5 bases). This CDR3 spans 14 amino acids. From germline, CDR1 is MDHEN and CDR2 SYDVKM. V was cut by 5 bases and J by 0 bases, with 8 bases left in between.

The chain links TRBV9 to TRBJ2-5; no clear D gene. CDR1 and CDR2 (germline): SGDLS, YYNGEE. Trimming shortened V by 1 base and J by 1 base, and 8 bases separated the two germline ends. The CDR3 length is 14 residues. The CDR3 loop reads CASSVTRSQETQYF. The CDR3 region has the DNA TGTGCCAGCAGCGTAACCAGGTCCCAAGAGACCCAGTACTTC.

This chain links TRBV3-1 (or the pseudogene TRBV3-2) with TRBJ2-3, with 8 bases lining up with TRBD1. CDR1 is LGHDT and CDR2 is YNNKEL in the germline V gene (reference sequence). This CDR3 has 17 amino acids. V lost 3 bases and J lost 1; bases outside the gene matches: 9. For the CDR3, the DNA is TGTGCCAGCAGCCAGAGACAGGGGCAAAGAGGCACAGATACGCAGTATTTT. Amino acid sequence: CASSQRQGQRGTDTQYF.

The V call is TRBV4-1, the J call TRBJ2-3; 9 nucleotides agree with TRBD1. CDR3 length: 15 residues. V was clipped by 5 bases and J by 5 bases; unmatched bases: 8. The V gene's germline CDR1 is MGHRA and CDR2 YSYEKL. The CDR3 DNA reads TGCGCCAGCAGCGCACCCGGGACAGGGCGAGATACGCAGTATTTT. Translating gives CASSAPGTGRDTQYF.

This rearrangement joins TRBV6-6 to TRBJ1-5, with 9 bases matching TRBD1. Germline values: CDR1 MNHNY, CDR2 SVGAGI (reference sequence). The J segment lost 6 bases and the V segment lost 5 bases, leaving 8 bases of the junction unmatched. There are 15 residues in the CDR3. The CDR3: CASSMTGGTFQPQHF. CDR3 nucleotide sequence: TGTGCCAGCAGTATGACAGGGGGAACATTTCAGCCCCAGCATTTT.

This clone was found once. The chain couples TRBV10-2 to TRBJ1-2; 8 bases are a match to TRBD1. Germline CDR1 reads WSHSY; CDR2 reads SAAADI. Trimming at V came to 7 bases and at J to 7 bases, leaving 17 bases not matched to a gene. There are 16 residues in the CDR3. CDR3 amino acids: CASILRQGAGEGGYTF. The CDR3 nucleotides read TGCGCCAGCATATTACGGCAGGGGGCCGGCGAGGGTGGCTACACCTTC.

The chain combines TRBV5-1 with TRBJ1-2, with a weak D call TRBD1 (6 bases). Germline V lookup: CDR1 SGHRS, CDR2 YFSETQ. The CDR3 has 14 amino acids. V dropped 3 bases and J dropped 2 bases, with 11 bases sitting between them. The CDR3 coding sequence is TGCGCCAGCAGCTCGGACAGCCCGAACTATGGCTACACCTTC. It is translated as CASSSDSPNYGYTF.